This T cell receptor beta chain derives from a study of CD8 T cells in Susac syndrome. Study conclusions and caveats: The number of individuals included in the study's TCR sequencing and HLA analysis was acknowledged as relatively small.

The germline CDR1 and CDR2 sequences are DFQATT and SNEGSKA (reference sequence). The CDR3 spans 15 residues. Between the trimmed V and J ends, which lost 3 bases and 0 bases, there was a span of 14 bases. With respect to this clonotype: Its cognate antigen is unknown.

With random hexamers, 0.5 to 1 ug RNA was reverse transcribed. The method of amplification for TCR beta CDR3 was immunoSEQ multiplex PCR, covering 54 Vbeta and 13 Jbeta. TCRdb re-called the immunoSEQ multiplex PCR reads with MiXCR, one entry per CDR3 protein. The sample lists hundreds of thousands of distinct CDR3 sequences, 85% to 95% occurring once. Sequencing targeted TCR beta in T cells from blood (CD8+ and CD4+). TEMRA cells underwent FACS enrichment and CD8+ and CD4+ T cells underwent negative isolation. This clonotype was obtained from a human donor with multiple sclerosis. This rearrangement joins TRBV20-1 to TRBJ1-1; D might be TRBD1 (5 bases). The sample comprised CD4+ T cells from PBMCs. Here the CDR3 reads CSASSQQDLNTEAFF. As DNA, the CDR3 is TGCAGTGCTAGTAGCCAACAGGATTTGAACACTGAAGCTTTCTTT.